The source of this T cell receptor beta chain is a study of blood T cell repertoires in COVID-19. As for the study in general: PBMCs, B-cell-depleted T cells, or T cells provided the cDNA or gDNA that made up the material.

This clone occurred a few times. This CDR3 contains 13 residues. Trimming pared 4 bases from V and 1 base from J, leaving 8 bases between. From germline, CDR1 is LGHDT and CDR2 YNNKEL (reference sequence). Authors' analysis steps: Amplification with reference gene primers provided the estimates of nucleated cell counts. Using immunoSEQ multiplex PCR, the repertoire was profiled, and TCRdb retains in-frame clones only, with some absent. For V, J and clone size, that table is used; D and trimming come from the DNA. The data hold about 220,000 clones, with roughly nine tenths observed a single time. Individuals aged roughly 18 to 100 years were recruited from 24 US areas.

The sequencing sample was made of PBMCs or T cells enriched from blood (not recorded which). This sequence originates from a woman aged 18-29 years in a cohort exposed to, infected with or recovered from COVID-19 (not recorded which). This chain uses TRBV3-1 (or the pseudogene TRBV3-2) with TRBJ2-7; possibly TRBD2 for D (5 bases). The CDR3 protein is CASSLGGSYEQYF. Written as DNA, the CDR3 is TGTGCCAGCAGCCTCGGCGGGTCCTACGAGCAGTACTTC.